This TCR beta chain was profiled in a study of CD8+CD57+ T cells in acquired aplastic anemia. Study-wide findings and caveats: Levels of CD8+ Simpson's diversity were not significantly distinct in patients versus controls.

An expansion of CD8+CD57+ cells by flow cytometry had been shown in patients chosen for sequencing. Untreated patients provided the blood samples, with no therapy given before sampling. TCR beta VDJ and CDR3 profiling used genomic DNA as template. TCRdb used MiXCR to reprocess the reads, holding one entry per CDR3 protein. Of under 200,000 distinct CDR3 sequences listed, around half were seen once; the top ten hold 25% to 40%. V gave up 2 bases and J gave up 9 bases, with 10 bases separating them. The CDR3 is 12 amino acids. The germline gives CDR1 SNHLY, CDR2 FYNNEI. With regard to this clonotype: What it binds is not known.

Sequencing input: sorted CD4+, CD8+, or CD8+CD57+ T cells (not recorded which) from PBMCs. The V and J genes are TRBV2 and TRBJ1-1; weak D call: TRBD1 (6 bases). The TCR comes from a human donor with aplastic anemia. The CDR3 loop reads CASSEHRDKAFF. The CDR3 DNA reads as TGTGCCAGCAGTGAACACCGGGACAAAGCTTTCTTT.